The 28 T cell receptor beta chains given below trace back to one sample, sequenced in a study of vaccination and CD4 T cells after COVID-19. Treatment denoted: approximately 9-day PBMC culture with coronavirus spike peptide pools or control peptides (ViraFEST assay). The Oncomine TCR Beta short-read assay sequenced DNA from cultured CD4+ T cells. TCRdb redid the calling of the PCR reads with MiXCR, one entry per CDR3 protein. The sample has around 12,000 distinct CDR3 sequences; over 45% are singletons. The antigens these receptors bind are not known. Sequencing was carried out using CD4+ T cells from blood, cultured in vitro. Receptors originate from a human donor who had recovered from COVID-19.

The CDR3 region is CASSPFDRAYSYNEQFF. The DNA of the CDR3 is TGTGCCAGCTCACCGTTCGACAGGGCTTATTCCTACAATGAGCAGTTCTTC. The chain uses TRBV18 and TRBJ2-1, with 7 bases that match TRBD1. This CDR3 has 17 residues. V lost 3 bases and J lost 1; bases outside the gene matches: 9. CDR1 KGHSH and CDR2 LQKENI come from the germline V gene.

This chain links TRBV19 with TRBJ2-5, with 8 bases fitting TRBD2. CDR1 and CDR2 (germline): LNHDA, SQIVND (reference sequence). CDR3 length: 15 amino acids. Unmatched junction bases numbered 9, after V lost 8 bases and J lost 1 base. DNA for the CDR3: TGTGCCAGTGGCACGGGGACTAGAATCCAAGAGACCCAGTACTTC. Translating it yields CASGTGTRIQETQYF.

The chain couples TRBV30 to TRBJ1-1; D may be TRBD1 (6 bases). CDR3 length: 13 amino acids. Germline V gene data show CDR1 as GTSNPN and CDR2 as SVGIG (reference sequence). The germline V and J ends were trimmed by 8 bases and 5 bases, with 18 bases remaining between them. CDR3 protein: CARTTGSMTEAFF. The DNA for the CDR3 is TGTGCCCGAACGACAGGCTCTATGACTGAAGCTTTCTTT.

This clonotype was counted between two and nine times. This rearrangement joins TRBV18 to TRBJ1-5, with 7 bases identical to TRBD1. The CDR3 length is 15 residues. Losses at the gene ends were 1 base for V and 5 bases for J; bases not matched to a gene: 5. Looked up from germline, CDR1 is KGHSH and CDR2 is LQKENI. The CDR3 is CASSPRHQGDQPQHF. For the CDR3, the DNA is TGTGCCAGCTCACCACGCCATCAGGGGGATCAGCCCCAGCATTTT.

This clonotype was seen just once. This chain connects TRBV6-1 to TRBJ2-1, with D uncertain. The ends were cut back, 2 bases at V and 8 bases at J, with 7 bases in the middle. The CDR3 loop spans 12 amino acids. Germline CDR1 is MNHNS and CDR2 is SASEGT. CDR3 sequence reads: CASSERIDEQFF. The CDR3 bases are TGTGCCAGCAGTGAACGGATCGATGAGCAGTTCTTC.

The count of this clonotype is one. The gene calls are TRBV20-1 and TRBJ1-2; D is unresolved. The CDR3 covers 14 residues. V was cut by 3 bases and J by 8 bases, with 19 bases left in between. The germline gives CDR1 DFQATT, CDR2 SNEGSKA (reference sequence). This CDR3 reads CSASPRLVAFGYTF. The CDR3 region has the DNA TGCAGTGCTAGTCCCAGGTTGGTCGCGTTCGGCTACACCTTC.

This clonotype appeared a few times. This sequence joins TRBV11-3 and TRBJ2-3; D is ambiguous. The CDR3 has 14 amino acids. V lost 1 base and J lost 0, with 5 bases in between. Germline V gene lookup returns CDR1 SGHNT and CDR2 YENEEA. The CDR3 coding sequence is TGTGCCAGCAGCTTAGGTCGCAGCACAGATACGCAGTATTTT. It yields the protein CASSLGRSTDTQYF.

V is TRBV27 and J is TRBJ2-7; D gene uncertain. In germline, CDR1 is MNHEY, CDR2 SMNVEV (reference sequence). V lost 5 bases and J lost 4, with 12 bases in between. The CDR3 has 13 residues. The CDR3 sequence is CASSTGGGYEQYF. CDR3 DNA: TGTGCCAGCAGTACCGGCGGCGGTTACGAGCAGTACTTC.

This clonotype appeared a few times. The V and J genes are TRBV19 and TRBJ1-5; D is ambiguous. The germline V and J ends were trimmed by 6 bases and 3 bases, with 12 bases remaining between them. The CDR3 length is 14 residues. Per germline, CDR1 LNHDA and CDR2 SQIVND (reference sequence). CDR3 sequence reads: CASRVGSNNQPQHF. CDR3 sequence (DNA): TGTGCCAGTAGGGTGGGGAGTAACAATCAGCCCCAGCATTTT.

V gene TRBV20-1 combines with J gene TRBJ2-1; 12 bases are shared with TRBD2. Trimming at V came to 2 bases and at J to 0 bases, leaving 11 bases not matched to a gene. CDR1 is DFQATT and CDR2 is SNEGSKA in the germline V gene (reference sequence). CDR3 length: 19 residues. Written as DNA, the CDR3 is TGCAGTGCTAGACTTCTTGGGACTAGCGGGCGGAGCTCCTACAATGAGCAGTTCTTC. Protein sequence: CSARLLGTSGRSSYNEQFF.

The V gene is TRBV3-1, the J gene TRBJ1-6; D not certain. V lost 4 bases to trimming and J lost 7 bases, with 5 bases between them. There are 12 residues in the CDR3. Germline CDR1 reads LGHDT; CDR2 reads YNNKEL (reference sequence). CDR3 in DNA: TGTGCCAGCAGCCTTGGGAATTCACCCCTCCACTTT. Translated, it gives CASSLGNSPLHF.

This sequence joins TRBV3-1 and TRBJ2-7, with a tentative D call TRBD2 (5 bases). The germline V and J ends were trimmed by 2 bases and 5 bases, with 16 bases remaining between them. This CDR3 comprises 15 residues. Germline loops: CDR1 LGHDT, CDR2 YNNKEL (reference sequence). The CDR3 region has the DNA TGTGCCAGCAGCCAATGGACTGCCAATATCCACGAGCAGTACTTC. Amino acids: CASSQWTANIHEQYF.

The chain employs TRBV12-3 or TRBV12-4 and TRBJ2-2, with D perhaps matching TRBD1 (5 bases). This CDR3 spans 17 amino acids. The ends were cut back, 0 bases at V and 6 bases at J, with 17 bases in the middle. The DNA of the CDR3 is TGTGCCAGCAGTTTAGCCGTCGTAGGGGCCGGTTCCGGGGAGCTGTTTTTT. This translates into CASSLAVVGAGSGELFF.

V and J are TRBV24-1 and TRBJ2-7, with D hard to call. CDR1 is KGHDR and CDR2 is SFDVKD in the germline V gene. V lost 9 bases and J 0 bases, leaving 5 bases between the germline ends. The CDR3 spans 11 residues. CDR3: CATRSSYEQYF. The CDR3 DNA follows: TGTGCCACCCGAAGCTCCTACGAGCAGTACTTC.

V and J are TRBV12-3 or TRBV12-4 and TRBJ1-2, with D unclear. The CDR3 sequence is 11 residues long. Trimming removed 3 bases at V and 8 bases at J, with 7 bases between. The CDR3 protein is CASSFRGGYTF. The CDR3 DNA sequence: TGTGCCAGCAGTTTTCGAGGAGGCTACACCTTC.

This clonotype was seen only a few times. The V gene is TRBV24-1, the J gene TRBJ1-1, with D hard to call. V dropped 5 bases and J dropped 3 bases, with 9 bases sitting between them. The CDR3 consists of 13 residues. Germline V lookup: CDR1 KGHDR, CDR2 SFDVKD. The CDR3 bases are TGTGCCACCAGTGGGGGATGGGACACTGAAGCTTTCTTT. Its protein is CATSGGWDTEAFF.

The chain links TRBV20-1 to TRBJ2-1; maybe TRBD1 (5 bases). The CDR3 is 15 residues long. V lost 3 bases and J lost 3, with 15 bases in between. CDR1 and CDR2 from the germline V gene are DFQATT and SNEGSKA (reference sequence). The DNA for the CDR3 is TGCAGTGCTAGGGATATGGGGCGCGGCTACAATGAGCAGTTCTTC. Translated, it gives CSARDMGRGYNEQFF.

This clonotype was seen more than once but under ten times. DNA for the CDR3: TGTGCCAGCAGCTTCGGGACTAGCGGGAGAGATGGCGCAGATACGCAGTATTTT. This codes for CASSFGTSGRDGADTQYF. The rearrangement joins TRBV5-4 to TRBJ2-3; 14 nucleotides agree with TRBD2. The germline V gene has CDR1 SGHNT and CDR2 YYREEE (reference sequence). Unmatched junction bases numbered 9, after V lost 2 bases and J lost 4 bases. The length of the CDR3 is 18 residues.

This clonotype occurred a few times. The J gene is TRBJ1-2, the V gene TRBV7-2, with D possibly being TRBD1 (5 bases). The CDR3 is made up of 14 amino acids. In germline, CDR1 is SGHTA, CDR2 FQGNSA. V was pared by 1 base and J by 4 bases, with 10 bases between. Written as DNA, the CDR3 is TGTGCCAGCAGCTTAGAGCCCAGGGTCTATGGCTACACCTTC. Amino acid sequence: CASSLEPRVYGYTF.

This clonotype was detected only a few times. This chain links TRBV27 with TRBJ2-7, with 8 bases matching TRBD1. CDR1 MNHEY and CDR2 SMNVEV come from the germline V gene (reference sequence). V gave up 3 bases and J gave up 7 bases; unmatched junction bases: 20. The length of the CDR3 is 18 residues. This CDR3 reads CASSFRQGQGTLGREQYF. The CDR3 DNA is TGTGCCAGCAGTTTTCGACAGGGGCAGGGAACCCTGGGGCGTGAGCAGTACTTC.

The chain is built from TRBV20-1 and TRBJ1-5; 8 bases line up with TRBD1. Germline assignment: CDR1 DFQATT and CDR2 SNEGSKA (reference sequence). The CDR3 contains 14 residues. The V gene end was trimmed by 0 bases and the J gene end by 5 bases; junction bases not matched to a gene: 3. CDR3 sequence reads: CSARDTGGHQPQHF. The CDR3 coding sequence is TGCAGTGCTAGAGATACAGGGGGTCATCAGCCCCAGCATTTT.

The CDR3 region has the DNA TGTGCCAGCAGTTCAACGGGCTATAATTCACCCCTCCACTTT. Protein: CASSSTGYNSPLHF. The chain employs TRBV6-5 and TRBJ1-6; D call uncertain. The CDR3 is made up of 14 amino acids. CDR1 and CDR2 (germline): MNHEY, SVGAGI. The V gene lost 4 bases and the J gene lost 3 bases, with 7 bases spanning the gap.

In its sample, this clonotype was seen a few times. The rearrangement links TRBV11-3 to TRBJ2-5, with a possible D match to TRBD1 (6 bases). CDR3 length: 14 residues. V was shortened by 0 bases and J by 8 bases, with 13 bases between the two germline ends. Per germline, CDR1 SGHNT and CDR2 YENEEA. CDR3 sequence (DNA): TGTGCCAGCAGCTTAGAGGACAGAACTTCAACCCAGTACTTC. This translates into CASSLEDRTSTQYF.

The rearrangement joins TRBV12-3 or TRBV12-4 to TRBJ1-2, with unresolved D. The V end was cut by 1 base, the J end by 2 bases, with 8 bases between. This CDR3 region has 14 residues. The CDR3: CASSLVGVNYGYTF. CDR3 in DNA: TGTGCCAGCAGTTTAGTCGGTGTGAACTATGGCTACACCTTC.

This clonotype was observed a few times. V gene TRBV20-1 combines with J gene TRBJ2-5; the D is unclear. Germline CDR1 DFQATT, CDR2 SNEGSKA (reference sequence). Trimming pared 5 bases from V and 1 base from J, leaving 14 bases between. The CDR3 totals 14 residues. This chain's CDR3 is CSAPWPQVQETQYF. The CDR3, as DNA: TGCAGTGCTCCATGGCCTCAGGTCCAAGAGACCCAGTACTTC.

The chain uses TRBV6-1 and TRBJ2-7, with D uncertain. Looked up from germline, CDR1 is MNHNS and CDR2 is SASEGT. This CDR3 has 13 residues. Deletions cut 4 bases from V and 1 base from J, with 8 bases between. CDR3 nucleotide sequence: TGTGCCAGCAGTGCACAGATATCCTACGAGCAGTACTTC. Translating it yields CASSAQISYEQYF.

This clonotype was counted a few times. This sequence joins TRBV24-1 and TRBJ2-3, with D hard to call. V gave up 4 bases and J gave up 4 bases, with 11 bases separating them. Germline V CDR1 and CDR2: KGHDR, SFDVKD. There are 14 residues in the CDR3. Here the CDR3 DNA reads TGTGCCACCAGTGACCCGGTAGGGCCAGATACGCAGTATTTT. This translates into CATSDPVGPDTQYF.

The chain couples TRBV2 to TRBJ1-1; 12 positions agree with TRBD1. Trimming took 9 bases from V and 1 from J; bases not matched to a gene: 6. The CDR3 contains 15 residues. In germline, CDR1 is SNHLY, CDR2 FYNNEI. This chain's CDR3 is CASSGTGGGNTEAFF. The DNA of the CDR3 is TGTGCCAGTTCCGGGACAGGGGGCGGGAACACTGAAGCTTTCTTT.